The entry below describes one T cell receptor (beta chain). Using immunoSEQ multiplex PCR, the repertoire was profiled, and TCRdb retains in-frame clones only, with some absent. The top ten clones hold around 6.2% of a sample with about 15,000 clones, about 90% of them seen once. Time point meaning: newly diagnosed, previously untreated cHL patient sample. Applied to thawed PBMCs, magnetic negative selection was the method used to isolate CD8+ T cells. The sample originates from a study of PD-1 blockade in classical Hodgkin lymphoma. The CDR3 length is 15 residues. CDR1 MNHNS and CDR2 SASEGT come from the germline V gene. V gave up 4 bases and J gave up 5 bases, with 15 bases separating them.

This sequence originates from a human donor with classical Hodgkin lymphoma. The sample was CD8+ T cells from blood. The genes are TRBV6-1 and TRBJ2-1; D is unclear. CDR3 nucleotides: TGTGCCAGCAGTGGAGAAGTTAATCCCCACAATGAGCAGTTCTTC. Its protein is CASSGEVNPHNEQFF.